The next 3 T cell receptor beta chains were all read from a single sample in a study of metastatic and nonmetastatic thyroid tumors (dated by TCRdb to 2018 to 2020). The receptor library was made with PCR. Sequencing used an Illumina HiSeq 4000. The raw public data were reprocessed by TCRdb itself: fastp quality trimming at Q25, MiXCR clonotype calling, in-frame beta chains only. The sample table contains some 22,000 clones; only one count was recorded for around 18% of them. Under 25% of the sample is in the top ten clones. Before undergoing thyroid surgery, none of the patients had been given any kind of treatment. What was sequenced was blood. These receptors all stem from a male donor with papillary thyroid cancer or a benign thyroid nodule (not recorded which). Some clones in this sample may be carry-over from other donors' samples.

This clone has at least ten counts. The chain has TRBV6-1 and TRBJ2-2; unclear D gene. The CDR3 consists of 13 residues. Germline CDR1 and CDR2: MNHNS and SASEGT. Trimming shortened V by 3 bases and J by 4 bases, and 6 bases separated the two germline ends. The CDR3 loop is CASSEGSTGELFF. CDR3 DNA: TGTGCCAGCAGTGAGGGGTCCACCGGGGAGCTGTTTTTT.

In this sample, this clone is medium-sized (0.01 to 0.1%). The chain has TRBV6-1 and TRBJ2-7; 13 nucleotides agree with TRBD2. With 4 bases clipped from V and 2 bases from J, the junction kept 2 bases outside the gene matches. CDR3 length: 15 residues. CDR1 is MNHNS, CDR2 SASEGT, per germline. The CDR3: CASSVTSGGAYEQYF. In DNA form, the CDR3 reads TGTGCCAGCAGTGTAACTAGCGGGGGGGCCTACGAGCAGTACTTC.

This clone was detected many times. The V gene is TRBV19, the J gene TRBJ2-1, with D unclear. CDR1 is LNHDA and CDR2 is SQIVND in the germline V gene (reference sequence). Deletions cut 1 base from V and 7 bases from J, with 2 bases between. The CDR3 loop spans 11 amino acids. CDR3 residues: CASSIVNEQFF. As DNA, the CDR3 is TGTGCCAGTAGTATAGTAAATGAGCAGTTCTTC.